The clone carrying this T cell receptor (beta chain) was picked up one time. As originally analysed: The authors estimated nucleated cell counts from reference gene primer amplification. TCRdb keeps only in-frame clones here, not all; method: immunoSEQ multiplex PCR. V, J and clone size were drawn from that table, and D and trimming were deduced from the DNA. The data contain hundreds of thousands of clones, approximately 90% of them seen just once; the ten biggest clones take up under 0.9%. This sample stems from a study of blood T cell repertoires in COVID-19. About the study: The United States, Italy and Spain provided the acute and convalescent COVID-19 samples. From T cells, B-cell-depleted T cells, or PBMCs came the material, which was cDNA or gDNA.

CDR1 is ENHRY, CDR2 SYGVKD, per germline. The CDR3 totals 12 residues. Trimming took 0 bases from V and 6 from J, leaving 6 bases between them. The material sequenced was peripheral blood. This receptor was taken from a man between 35 and 55 years old with acute or convalescent COVID-19. The chain employs TRBV10-3 and TRBJ2-7; a weak D match, TRBD1 (5 bases). The CDR3 is CAISESGREQYF. The CDR3, as DNA: TGTGCCATCAGTGAGTCGGGGCGCGAGCAGTACTTC.